This T cell receptor (beta chain) emerged from a study of human thymus T cells. Trimming left V 3 bases short and J 7 bases short, with 16 bases between. The CDR3 has 15 residues. Germline CDR1 and CDR2: MDHEN and SYDVKM. Profiling relied on immunoSEQ multiplex PCR, and the TCRdb table lists in-frame clones only, not all of them. The data hold 100,000 to 150,000 clones, with around 96% observed a single time. Thymic material originated from resections removed in the course of corrective heart surgery. Only one count was recorded for this clone. V usage is TRBV28 and J usage is TRBJ2-1; tentatively, D is TRBD1 (7 bases). The sequence was collected from a boy under two years old with a congenital heart defect but otherwise immunologically healthy. Material: thymus tissue. CDR3 protein: CASSFRGAERNEQFF. CDR3 DNA sequence: TGTGCCAGCAGTTTCAGGGGGGCGGAGCGAAATGAGCAGTTCTTC.